This TCR beta chain was documented in a study of T cells after somatic rescue of genetic block. This clone was seen only once. The CDR3 loop spans 15 amino acids. Looked up from germline, CDR1 is LNHDA and CDR2 is SQIVND (reference sequence). V was clipped by 0 bases and J by 1 base, with 9 bases between them. The protocol was immunoSEQ multiplex PCR, while the TCRdb copy is restricted to in-frame clones and leaves out a portion. The sample shows tens of thousands of clones, 90% to 97% of them seen only once. The sample consisted of peripheral blood mononuclear cells (PBMCs). The sequence was obtained from a child younger than two. The chain uses TRBV19 and TRBJ1-1; the D is unclear. In DNA, the CDR3 is TGTGCCAGTAGTATAGAACCCTGGAGGAACACTGAAGCTTTCTTT. This sequence encodes CASSIEPWRNTEAFF.